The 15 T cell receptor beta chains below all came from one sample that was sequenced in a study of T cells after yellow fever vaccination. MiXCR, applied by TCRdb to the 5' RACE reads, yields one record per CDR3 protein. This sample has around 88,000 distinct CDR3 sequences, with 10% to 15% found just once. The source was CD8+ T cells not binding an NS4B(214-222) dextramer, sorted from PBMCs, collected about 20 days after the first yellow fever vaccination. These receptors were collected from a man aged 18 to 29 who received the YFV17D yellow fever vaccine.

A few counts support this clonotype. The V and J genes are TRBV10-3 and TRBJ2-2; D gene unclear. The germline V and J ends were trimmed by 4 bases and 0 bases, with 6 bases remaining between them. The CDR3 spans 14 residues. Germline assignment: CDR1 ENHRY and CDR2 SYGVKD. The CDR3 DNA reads TGTGCCATCAGTGGCGACACGAACACCGGGGAGCTGTTTTTT. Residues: CAISGDTNTGELFF.

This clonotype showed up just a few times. CDR3 loop: CASSRASLSTDTQYF. The CDR3 bases are TGTGCCAGCAGTCGGGCCTCCTTAAGCACAGATACGCAGTATTTT. J is TRBJ2-3 and V is TRBV2; D is uncertain. Trimming removed 5 bases at V and 0 bases at J, with 12 bases between. Looked up from germline, CDR1 is SNHLY and CDR2 is FYNNEI. This CDR3 comprises 15 residues.

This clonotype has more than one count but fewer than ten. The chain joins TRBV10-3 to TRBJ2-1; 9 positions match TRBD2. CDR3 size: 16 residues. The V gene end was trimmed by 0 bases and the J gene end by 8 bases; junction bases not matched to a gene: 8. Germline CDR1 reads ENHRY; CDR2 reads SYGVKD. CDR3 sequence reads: CAISESVGLARHEQFF. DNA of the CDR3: TGTGCCATCAGTGAGTCGGTAGGACTAGCGAGGCATGAGCAGTTCTTC.

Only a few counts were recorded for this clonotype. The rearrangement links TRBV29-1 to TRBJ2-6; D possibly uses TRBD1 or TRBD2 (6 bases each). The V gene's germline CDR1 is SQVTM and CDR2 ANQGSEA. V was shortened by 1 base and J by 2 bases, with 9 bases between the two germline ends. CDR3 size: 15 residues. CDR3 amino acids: CSVEVGGTGANVLTF. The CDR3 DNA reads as TGCAGCGTTGAAGTAGGGGGGACTGGGGCCAACGTCCTGACTTTC.

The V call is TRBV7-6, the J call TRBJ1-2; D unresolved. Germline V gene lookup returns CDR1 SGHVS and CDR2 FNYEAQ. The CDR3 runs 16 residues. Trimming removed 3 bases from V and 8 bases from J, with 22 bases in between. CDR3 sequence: CASSFPREGIFEGYTF. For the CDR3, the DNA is TGTGCCAGCAGCTTTCCAAGGGAGGGAATATTCGAAGGCTACACCTTC.

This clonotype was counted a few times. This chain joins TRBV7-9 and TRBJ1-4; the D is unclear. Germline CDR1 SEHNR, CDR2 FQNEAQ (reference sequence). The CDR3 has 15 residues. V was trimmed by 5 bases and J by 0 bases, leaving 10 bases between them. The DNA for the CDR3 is TGTGCCAGCAGCGAAGAGGGTGCAACTAATGAAAAACTGTTTTTT. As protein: CASSEEGATNEKLFF. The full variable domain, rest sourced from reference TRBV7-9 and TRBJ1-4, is DTGVSQNPRHKITKRGQNVTFRCDPISEHNRLYWYRQTLGQGPEFLTYFQNEAQLEKSRLLSDRFSAERPKGSFSTLEIQRTEQGDSAMYLCASSEEGATNEKLFFGSGTQLSVL.

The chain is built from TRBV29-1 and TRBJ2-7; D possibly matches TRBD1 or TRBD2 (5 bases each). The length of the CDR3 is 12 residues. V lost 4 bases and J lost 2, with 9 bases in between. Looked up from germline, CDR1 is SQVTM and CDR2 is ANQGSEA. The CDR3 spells CSVVEGPYEQYF. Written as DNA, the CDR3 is TGCAGCGTTGTAGAGGGACCCTACGAGCAGTACTTC.

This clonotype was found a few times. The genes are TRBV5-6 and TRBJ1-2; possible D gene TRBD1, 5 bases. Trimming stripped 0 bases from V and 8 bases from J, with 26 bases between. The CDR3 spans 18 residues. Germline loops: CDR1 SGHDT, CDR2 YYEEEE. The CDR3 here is CASSLEPRDPDGYRGYTF. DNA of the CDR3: TGTGCCAGCAGCTTGGAGCCCCGGGACCCGGACGGATATCGGGGCTACACCTTC. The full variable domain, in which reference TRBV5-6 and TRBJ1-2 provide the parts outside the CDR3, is DAGVTQSPTHLIKTRGQQVTLRCSPKSGHDTVSWYQQALGQGPQFIFQYYEEEERQRGNFPDRFSGHQFPNYSSELNVNALLLGDSALYLCASSLEPRDPDGYRGYTFGSGTRLTVV.

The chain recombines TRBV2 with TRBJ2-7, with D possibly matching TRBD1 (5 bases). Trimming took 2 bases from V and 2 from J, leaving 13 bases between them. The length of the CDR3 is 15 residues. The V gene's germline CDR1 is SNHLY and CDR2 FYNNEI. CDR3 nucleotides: TGTGCCAGCAGTGAAAGTGCTGAGACAGCCTACGAGCAGTACTTC. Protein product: CASSESAETAYEQYF.

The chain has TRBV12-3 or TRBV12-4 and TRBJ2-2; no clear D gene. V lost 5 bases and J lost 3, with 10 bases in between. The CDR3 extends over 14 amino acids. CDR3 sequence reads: CASSEGYDTGELFF. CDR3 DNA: TGTGCCAGCAGTGAAGGGTACGACACCGGGGAGCTGTTTTTT.

The CDR3 spells CSVSRTGGGRNTIYF. CDR3 DNA sequence: TGCAGCGTCTCCCGGACAGGGGGTGGAAGAAACACCATATATTTT. The chain joins TRBV29-1 to TRBJ1-3, with 10 positions matching TRBD1. The germline CDR1 and CDR2 sequences are SQVTM and ANQGSEA. The CDR3 consists of 15 residues. Losses at the gene ends were 6 bases for V and 5 bases for J; bases not matched to a gene: 10.

CDR3 nucleotide sequence: TGTGCCAGCAGTCCGGAGGCGGGCGGAGGTAACTATGGCTACACCTTC. Its translation: CASSPEAGGGNYGYTF. The gene calls are TRBV28 and TRBJ1-2; the D is unclear. Trimming left V 5 bases short and J 1 base short, with 17 bases between. Germline V gives CDR1 MDHEN, CDR2 SYDVKM. This CDR3 has 16 residues.

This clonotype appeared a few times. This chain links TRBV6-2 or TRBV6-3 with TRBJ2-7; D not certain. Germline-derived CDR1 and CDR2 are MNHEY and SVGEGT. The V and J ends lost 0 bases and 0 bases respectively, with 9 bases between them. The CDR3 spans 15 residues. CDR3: CASSYSGSSSYEQYF. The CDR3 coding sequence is TGTGCCAGCAGTTACTCAGGGTCAAGCTCCTACGAGCAGTACTTC.

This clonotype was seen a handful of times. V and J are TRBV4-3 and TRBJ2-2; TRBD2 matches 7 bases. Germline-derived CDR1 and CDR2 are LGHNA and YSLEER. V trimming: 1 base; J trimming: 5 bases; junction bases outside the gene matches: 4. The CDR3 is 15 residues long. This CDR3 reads CASSQVWGGTGELFF. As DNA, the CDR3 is TGCGCCAGCAGCCAAGTGTGGGGGGGGACCGGGGAGCTGTTTTTT.

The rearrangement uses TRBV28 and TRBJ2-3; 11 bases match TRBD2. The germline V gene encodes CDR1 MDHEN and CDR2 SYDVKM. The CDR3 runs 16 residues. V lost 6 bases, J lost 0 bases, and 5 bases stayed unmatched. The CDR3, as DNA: TGTGCCAGCAGGGCTAGCGGGGGGCCGAGCACAGATACGCAGTATTTT. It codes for CASRASGGPSTDTQYF.